These 22 T cell receptor beta chains originate from one sample sequenced in a study of identical twins. TCRdb reprocessed the 5' RACE reads via MiXCR and lists one record per CDR3 protein. Among about 920,000 distinct CDR3 sequences, 9% to 15% were seen once, and the ten largest hold roughly 1.5%. This sample was shared with a second study, whose subject was yellow fever vaccine responses in identical twins.

Sequencing used PBMCs. The receptors were sampled from a woman in her late teens or twenties in good health.

The V call is TRBV20-1, the J call TRBJ2-2; 7 nucleotides agree with TRBD2. The V gene end was trimmed by 0 bases and the J gene end by 3 bases; junction bases not matched to a gene: 10. This CDR3 has 17 amino acids. In germline, CDR1 is DFQATT, CDR2 SNEGSKA (reference sequence). CDR3 coding DNA: TGCAGTGCTAGAGATAGTAGCAGCGCGGGGGACACCGGGGAGCTGTTTTTT. Residues: CSARDSSSAGDTGELFF.

This clonotype came up a few times. This sequence joins TRBV28 and TRBJ1-1; D possibly corresponds to TRBD1 (6 bases). The CDR3 is 15 residues long. The germline gives CDR1 MDHEN, CDR2 SYDVKM. Trimming pared 4 bases from V and 1 base from J, leaving 13 bases between. CDR3 DNA: TGTGCCAGCAGTTCCTACAGGGTCGGGAACACTGAAGCTTTCTTT. It encodes CASSSYRVGNTEAFF.

The J gene is TRBJ2-1, the V gene TRBV6-1; tentative D call: TRBD1 (5 bases). Per the germline V gene, CDR1 is MNHNS and CDR2 is SASEGT. The CDR3 has 16 amino acids. V was clipped by 0 bases and J by 4 bases, with 13 bases between them. CDR3 residues: CASSEARQKPYNEQFF. The CDR3 nucleotides read TGTGCCAGCAGTGAAGCAAGACAGAAGCCTTACAATGAGCAGTTCTTC.

The chain employs TRBV7-7 and TRBJ2-5; TRBD2 aligns across 14 bases. The germline V gene encodes CDR1 SSHAT and CDR2 FNYEAQ (reference sequence). There are 15 residues in the CDR3. V shed 5 bases and J 5 bases; nucleotides not matched to a gene: 4. The CDR3 nucleotides read TGTGCCAGCAGCCGGGGACTAGCGGGGGTGGAGACCCAGTACTTC. Translated, it gives CASSRGLAGVETQYF.

The CDR3 region has the DNA TGTGCCAGCAGCCCGATACTAGTCACCGGGGAGCTGTTTTTT. Amino acids: CASSPILVTGELFF. The rearrangement links TRBV3-1 to TRBJ2-2; possibly TRBD2 for D (5 bases). Trimming shortened V by 4 bases and J by 4 bases, and 10 bases separated the two germline ends. The CDR3 has 14 residues. CDR1 and CDR2 (germline): LGHDT, YNNKEL (reference sequence).

Many counts were recorded for this clonotype. This chain uses TRBV10-3 with TRBJ2-1, with a weak D call TRBD2 (6 bases). Germline V gives CDR1 ENHRY, CDR2 SYGVKD. The CDR3 contains 16 residues. The ends were cut back, 0 bases at V and 3 bases at J, with 12 bases in the middle. CDR3 nucleotides: TGTGCCATCAGTGAGTCCTCCGGAGCGGGCTACAATGAGCAGTTCTTC. Amino acid sequence: CAISESSGAGYNEQFF.

The chain couples TRBV11-1 to TRBJ2-1, with 12 bases matching TRBD2. Trimming cost V 5 bases and J 0 bases; bases outside gene matches: 14. CDR1 is SGHAT, CDR2 FQDESV, per germline (reference sequence). The CDR3 is made up of 20 amino acids. CDR3 sequence: CASSRETSGRPIISYNEQFF. The CDR3 bases are TGTGCCAGCAGCCGTGAGACTAGCGGGAGACCAATTATCTCCTACAATGAGCAGTTCTTC.

The chain links TRBV19 to TRBJ2-7; a possible D gene is TRBD1 (5 bases). Germline CDR1 LNHDA, CDR2 SQIVND (reference sequence). The V end lost 3 bases, the J end lost 1 base, and 13 bases lay between the germline ends. The CDR3 sequence is 15 residues long. CDR3 sequence (DNA): TGTGCCAGTAGTATTACCTGGGGCTCTTCCTACGAGCAGTACTTC. It codes for CASSITWGSSYEQYF. Full variable domain (remainder filled in from reference TRBV19 and TRBJ2-7): DGGITQSPKYLFRKEGQNVTLSCEQNLNHDAMYWYRQDPGQGLRLIYYSQIVNDFQKGDIAEGYSVSREKKESFPLTVTSAQKNPTAFYLCASSITWGSSYEQYFGPGTRLTVT.

Only a few counts were recorded for this clonotype. This chain joins TRBV20-1 and TRBJ2-7; 9 positions match TRBD1. The CDR3 is 14 residues long. The junction had 7 bases not matched to a gene; V was cut back by 4 bases and J by 3 bases. Germline loops: CDR1 DFQATT, CDR2 SNEGSKA (reference sequence). The CDR3 loop is CSATSGQGHYEQYF. DNA of the CDR3: TGCAGTGCTACGTCGGGACAGGGACACTACGAGCAGTACTTC.

There are a few counts of this clonotype. The chain links TRBV12-3 or TRBV12-4 to TRBJ1-1; 7 bases are a match to TRBD1. The CDR3 runs to 13 residues. V dropped 3 bases and J dropped 11; count of bases not matched to a gene: 9. CDR3 protein: CASSFHRGTVAFF. CDR3 DNA: TGTGCCAGCAGTTTCCACAGGGGCACGGTTGCTTTCTTT.

The chain uses TRBV7-2 and TRBJ2-5, with 7 positions matching TRBD1. The V and J ends lost 5 bases and 5 bases, in that order; junction bases with no gene match: 11. Germline CDR1 is SGHTA and CDR2 is FQGNSA. The CDR3 runs to 15 residues. The CDR3 DNA follows: TGTGCCAGCAGCCCTGTCCGTACGACAGGGGAGACCCAGTACTTC. As protein: CASSPVRTTGETQYF.

The chain joins TRBV15 to TRBJ2-1; 8 nucleotides line up with TRBD1. The V gene end was trimmed by 0 bases and the J gene end by 7 bases; junction bases not matched to a gene: 11. The germline V gene has CDR1 LNHNV and CDR2 YYDKDF (reference sequence). This CDR3 has 17 residues. As DNA, the CDR3 is TGTGCCACCAGCAGAGATCTATTAGGACAGGGAAAGAATGAGCAGTTCTTC. This codes for CATSRDLLGQGKNEQFF.

The V gene is TRBV20-1, the J gene TRBJ2-7; D ambiguous. This CDR3 is built from 13 residues. Trimming stripped 3 bases from V and 2 bases from J, with 11 bases between. Germline CDR1 and CDR2: DFQATT and SNEGSKA (reference sequence). The CDR3 protein is CSASWGSAYEQYF. CDR3 coding DNA: TGCAGTGCTAGCTGGGGTTCCGCCTACGAGCAGTACTTC.

In regard to this clonotype: Compared with germline, one end of the junction differs, possibly owing to a read error. The rearrangement uses TRBV20-1 and TRBJ2-1, with 9 bases identical to TRBD2. CDR3 length: 16 residues. The V gene's germline CDR1 is DFQATT and CDR2 SNEGSKA (reference sequence). CDR3 sequence (DNA): TGCTGTGCTAGAGATCGTGCGGGAGGGCCTTACAATGAGCAGTTCTTC. Amino acids: CCARDRAGGPYNEQFF.

The chain links TRBV7-7 to TRBJ2-5; the D gene is possibly TRBD1 (6 bases). The ends were cut back, 5 bases at V and 5 bases at J, with 15 bases in the middle. The CDR3 is 14 residues long. Germline V gene data show CDR1 as SSHAT and CDR2 as FNYEAQ (reference sequence). The CDR3 protein is CASSVNRDRETQYF. CDR3 in DNA: TGTGCCAGCAGCGTAAACAGGGATCGCGAGACCCAGTACTTC. Looking up the rest from reference TRBV7-7 and TRBJ2-5 gives the full variable domain: GAGVSQSPRYKVTKRGQDVTLRCDPISSHATLYWYQQALGQGPEFLTYFNYEAQPDKSGLPSDRFSAERPEGSISTLTIQRTEQRDSAMYRCASSVNRDRETQYFGPGTRLLVL.

This clonotype was seen a handful of times. The chain employs TRBV10-3 and TRBJ2-1, with TRBD2 matching over 14 bases. This CDR3 is 16 amino acids long. Trimming took 10 bases from V and 8 from J; bases not matched to a gene: 13. Germline CDR1 is ENHRY and CDR2 is SYGVKD. CDR3 nucleotide sequence: TGTGCCACCATCCCTGGGACTAGCGGGAGTCTGGATGAGCAGTTCTTC. Residues: CATIPGTSGSLDEQFF.

This clonotype was observed a few times. The gene calls are TRBV6-2 or TRBV6-3 and TRBJ2-1; 9 bases agree with TRBD2. Germline loops: CDR1 MNHEY, CDR2 SVGEGT. V shed 5 bases, J shed 8 bases, and the junction held 10 bases outside the gene matches. CDR3 length: 15 residues. This chain's CDR3 is CASSRSGLAGYEQFF. Written as DNA, the CDR3 is TGTGCCAGCAGTAGGTCGGGACTAGCAGGCTATGAGCAGTTCTTC.

In its sample, this clonotype was seen a few times. The chain recombines TRBV15 with TRBJ1-2, with no clear D. Per germline, CDR1 LNHNV and CDR2 YYDKDF (reference sequence). The V end was cut by 1 base, the J end by 4 bases, with 13 bases between. The CDR3 has 15 amino acids. In DNA form, the CDR3 reads TGTGCCACCAGCAGAGCAACGGACGGGGTCTATGGCTACACCTTC. It translates to CATSRATDGVYGYTF. Looking up the rest from reference TRBV15 and TRBJ1-2 gives the full variable domain: DAMVIQNPRYQVTQFGKPVTLSCSQTLNHNVMYWYQQKSSQAPKLLFHYYDKDFNNEADTPDNFQSRRPNTSFCFLDIRSPGLGDTAMYLCATSRATDGVYGYTFGSGTRLTVV.

This clonotype was observed a handful of times. The chain is built from TRBV5-1 and TRBJ1-1, with a tentative D call TRBD1 (5 bases). Trimming removed 7 bases at V and 0 bases at J, with 13 bases between. Germline V gives CDR1 SGHRS, CDR2 YFSETQ. This CDR3 spans 14 amino acids. The CDR3 spells CASGLGQMNTEAFF. CDR3 nucleotide sequence: TGCGCCAGCGGGCTGGGGCAGATGAACACTGAAGCTTTCTTT.

Remarks on this clonotype: One junction end does not reproduce the germline sequence, and a read error may be involved. This chain connects TRBV11-2 to TRBJ2-1, with 9 positions matching TRBD2. CDR1 SGHAT and CDR2 FQNNGV come from the germline V gene. CDR3 length: 13 residues. The CDR3 coding sequence is TGTGCCAGCAGCTTAGATCTCGGCGGGAGGGCCAATTTC. It is translated as CASSLDLGGRANF.

V and J are TRBV10-3 and TRBJ1-1; 7 positions match TRBD1. Germline CDR1 reads ENHRY; CDR2 reads SYGVKD. The CDR3 runs 14 residues. V lost 6 bases to trimming and J lost 0 bases; unmatched junction nucleotides: 4. The DNA of the CDR3 is TGTGCCATCAGGCGGACAGGCATGAACACTGAAGCTTTCTTT. It translates to CAIRRTGMNTEAFF.

This clonotype was counted a few times. This chain connects TRBV29-1 to TRBJ2-3; D is undetermined. The CDR3 covers 13 residues. Germline V gene lookup returns CDR1 SQVTM and CDR2 ANQGSEA. V was cut by 6 bases and J by 1 base, with 11 bases left in between. CDR3 nucleotide sequence: TGCAGCGTCAGGACGGCCGGCACAGATACGCAGTATTTT. It specifies CSVRTAGTDTQYF.